These 32 T cell receptor beta chains share one sample of origin, sequenced in a study of blood T cell repertoires in COVID-19 (dated by TCRdb to the early 2020s). Library construction relied on the immunoSEQ multiplex PCR assay. Not all clones reach the TCRdb copy of this immuneACCESS table, which keeps in-frame sequences only. Checked studies attribute under half of the gap to unresolved V genes and leave the rest unexplained. This sample holds around 270,000 clones; 65% to 85% were observed only once. Together, the top ten hold 15% to 18% of the sample. Sequencing used peripheral blood. The origin of the receptors is an older person with COVID-19, enrolled during active disease.

This chain connects TRBV7-9 to TRBJ2-7, with a tentative D call TRBD2 (5 bases). Per germline, CDR1 SEHNR and CDR2 FQNEAQ (reference sequence). This CDR3 region has 15 residues. Trimming took 0 bases from V and 5 from J, leaving 14 bases between them. The CDR3 nucleotides are TGTGCCAGCAGCTTAGCGGCCGGGATCGTGGACGAGCAGTACTTC. It specifies CASSLAAGIVDEQYF.

This chain uses TRBV28 with TRBJ1-6; possible D gene TRBD1, 5 bases. CDR1 MDHEN and CDR2 SYDVKM come from the germline V gene. CDR3 length: 13 residues. V was clipped by 6 bases and J by 4 bases, with 7 bases between them. The CDR3 reads CASRRTYNSPLHF. The CDR3 DNA sequence: TGTGCCAGCAGGCGGACATATAATTCACCCCTCCACTTT.

CDR3 sequence reads: CASSDTVYSYGYTF. The CDR3 DNA reads TGTGCCAGTAGTGACACCGTTTACAGCTATGGCTACACCTTC. The chain combines TRBV19 with TRBJ1-2; no definite D call. The CDR3 loop spans 14 amino acids. Germline CDR1 is LNHDA and CDR2 is SQIVND (reference sequence). The V gene lost 5 bases and the J gene lost 4 bases, with 14 bases spanning the gap. Full variable domain (rest looked up from reference TRBV19 and TRBJ1-2): DGGITQSPKYLFRKEGQNVTLSCEQNLNHDAMYWYRQDPGQGLRLIYYSQIVNDFQKGDIAEGYSVSREKKESFPLTVTSAQKNPTAFYLCASSDTVYSYGYTFGSGTRLTVV.

J is TRBJ2-2 and V is TRBV7-8; D is unresolved. The ends were cut back, 1 base at V and 8 bases at J, with 5 bases in the middle. The CDR3 length is 12 residues. The V gene's germline CDR1 is SGHVS and CDR2 FQNEAQ. CDR3 coding DNA: TGTGCCAGCAGCTTAGACGAGGGGGAGCTGTTTTTT. Residues: CASSLDEGELFF.

The CDR3 DNA follows: TGTGCCAGCAGTCGAGGTTGGGGCTACACCTTC. Amino acids: CASSRGWGYTF. The chain combines TRBV12-3 or TRBV12-4 with TRBJ1-2; D uncertain. Trimming cost V 5 bases and J 8 bases, with 9 bases left between them. CDR3 length: 11 residues.

The J gene is TRBJ1-3, the V gene TRBV7-2, with TRBD1 matching over 10 bases. Germline CDR1 and CDR2: SGHTA and FQGNSA. The CDR3 loop spans 16 amino acids. V dropped 3 bases and J dropped 4; count of bases not matched to a gene: 6. The CDR3 loop is CASSFSGTGEGNTIYF. The CDR3 DNA is TGTGCCAGCAGCTTCTCCGGGACAGGGGAAGGAAACACCATATATTTT. The whole variable domain, filled in from reference TRBV7-2 and TRBJ1-3, reads GAGVSQSPSNKVTEKGKDVELRCDPISGHTALYWYRQSLGQGLEFLIYFQGNSAPDKSGLPSDRFSAERTGGSVSTLTIQRTQQEDSAVYLCASSFSGTGEGNTIYFGEGSWLTVV.

The gene calls are TRBV16 and TRBJ2-2, with D uncertain. Trimming took off 5 bases at V and 5 bases at J, with 6 bases between the two ends. This CDR3 has 12 amino acids. Germline V gene sequence: CDR1 KGHSY, CDR2 FQNENV. The DNA of the CDR3 is TGTGCCAGCAGCACCCAGACCGGGGAGCTGTTTTTT. It encodes CASSTQTGELFF.

V gene TRBV10-3 combines with J gene TRBJ2-2; 10 bases agree with TRBD2. Trimming at V came to 5 bases and at J to 4 bases, leaving 1 base not matched to a gene. The germline CDR1 and CDR2 sequences are ENHRY and SYGVKD. This CDR3 is 14 amino acids long. This CDR3 reads CAISSGRGTGELFF. CDR3 DNA sequence: TGTGCCATCAGTAGCGGGAGGGGCACCGGGGAGCTGTTTTTT.

This clone was detected only a few times. V and J are TRBV2 and TRBJ1-5; maybe TRBD1 (5 bases). The V gene's germline CDR1 is SNHLY and CDR2 FYNNEI. This CDR3 has 15 residues. Trimming shortened V by 6 bases and J by 5 bases, and 17 bases separated the two germline ends. The DNA for the CDR3 is TGTGCCAGCAGCTCCCAGGGCAGGCGAGATCAGCCCCAGCATTTT. This gives the protein CASSSQGRRDQPQHF.

The rearrangement uses TRBV6-5 and TRBJ1-1; TRBD1 agrees at 10 bases. Trimming took 8 bases from V and 7 from J; bases not matched to a gene: 1. The CDR3 contains 11 residues. Germline-derived CDR1 and CDR2 are MNHEY and SVGAGI. The CDR3 sequence: CASGQGGEAFF. CDR3 in DNA: TGTGCCAGCGGACAGGGGGGTGAAGCTTTCTTT.

This clone was picked up one time. The V call is TRBV19, the J call TRBJ1-5; D uncertain. Germline CDR1 is LNHDA and CDR2 is SQIVND (reference sequence). The V end lost 5 bases, the J end lost 7 bases, and 12 bases lay between the germline ends. The CDR3 totals 13 residues. The DNA of the CDR3 is TGTGCCAGTAGTCCAGATCGGGTACAGCCCCAGCATTTT. Translated: CASSPDRVQPQHF. The entire variable domain, with the rest obtained from reference TRBV19 and TRBJ1-5, is as follows: DGGITQSPKYLFRKEGQNVTLSCEQNLNHDAMYWYRQDPGQGLRLIYYSQIVNDFQKGDIAEGYSVSREKKESFPLTVTSAQKNPTAFYLCASSPDRVQPQHFGDGTRLSIL.

This clone appeared a single time. The chain is built from TRBV7-9 and TRBJ1-3; a possible D gene is TRBD1 (5 bases). The CDR3 is 16 amino acids. CDR1 and CDR2 (germline): SEHNR, FQNEAQ (reference sequence). V lost 2 bases, J lost 3 bases, and 14 bases lay in between. CDR3: CASSLLGPSGGNTIYF. The CDR3 DNA sequence: TGTGCCAGCAGCTTACTGGGACCTAGCGGTGGAAACACCATATATTTT.

The chain joins TRBV28 to TRBJ2-2; D uncertain. V lost 4 bases and J 7 bases, leaving 19 bases between the germline ends. The CDR3 contains 16 residues. Per germline, CDR1 MDHEN and CDR2 SYDVKM. The CDR3 sequence is CASSSPGGPAGGELFF. As DNA, the CDR3 is TGTGCCAGCAGTTCACCAGGTGGCCCCGCAGGCGGGGAGCTGTTTTTT.

V is TRBV25-1 and J is TRBJ1-6, with 9 bases fitting TRBD1. Germline CDR1 reads MGHDK; CDR2 reads SYGVNS. The CDR3 has 12 amino acids. CDR3 residues: CVSRTGEGPLHF. The CDR3 DNA follows: TGTGTTTCCAGGACAGGGGAAGGTCCCCTCCACTTT.

The chain employs TRBV7-2 and TRBJ1-5; D call uncertain. Trimming removed 5 bases from V and 0 bases from J, with 14 bases in between. CDR3 length equals 16 residues. Germline CDR1 SGHTA, CDR2 FQGNSA. CDR3 sequence reads: CASSKEAPYSNQPQHF. CDR3 bases: TGTGCCAGCAGCAAAGAAGCCCCCTATAGCAATCAGCCCCAGCATTTT.

The rearrangement links TRBV18 to TRBJ1-6; D may be TRBD1 (6 bases). Germline V gene lookup returns CDR1 KGHSH and CDR2 LQKENI. Trimming left V 5 bases short and J 8 bases short, with 16 bases between. The CDR3 length is 15 residues. The CDR3, as DNA: TGTGCCAGCTCATCAAGGGGGGGACCGGATTCACCCCTCCACTTT. Encoded protein: CASSSRGGPDSPLHF.

The J gene is TRBJ2-5, the V gene TRBV14; tentatively, D is TRBD1 (5 bases). The CDR3 runs 15 residues. Deletions cut 0 bases from V and 10 bases from J, with 18 bases between. In germline, CDR1 is SGHDN, CDR2 FVKESK. The CDR3 is CASSQDLGRAYGQYF. The CDR3 DNA is TGTGCCAGCAGCCAAGATCTCGGCAGGGCGTACGGCCAGTACTTC.

This clone occurred once. V is TRBV19 and J is TRBJ1-1; the D is unclear. This CDR3 is 15 amino acids long. Trimming cost V 10 bases and J 1 base, with 19 bases left between them. The germline V gene encodes CDR1 LNHDA and CDR2 SQIVND (reference sequence). Here the CDR3 DNA reads TGTGCCACCCATGCTTTGGGCCAGCCGAACACTGAAGCTTTCTTT. Residues: CATHALGQPNTEAFF.

A few counts support this clone. The chain joins TRBV4-3 to TRBJ1-1; D is uncertain. The CDR3 totals 14 residues. V gave up 4 bases and J gave up 3 bases, with 12 bases separating them. CDR1 is LGHNA, CDR2 YSLEER, per germline. CDR3 coding DNA: TGCGCCAGCAGCCTCAGGATGCAGTACACTGAAGCTTTCTTT. The encoded protein is CASSLRMQYTEAFF.

The rearrangement joins TRBV15 to TRBJ1-4; weak D call: TRBD1 (5 bases). There are 16 residues in the CDR3. Germline V gene data show CDR1 as LNHNV and CDR2 as YYDKDF (reference sequence). Trimming removed 0 bases at V and 7 bases at J, with 15 bases between. The CDR3 is CATSRDRAARGEKLFF. Here the CDR3 DNA reads TGTGCCACCAGCAGAGATCGAGCCGCAAGGGGTGAAAAACTGTTTTTT.

The chain is built from TRBV5-1 and TRBJ2-1; TRBD2 aligns across 7 bases. The junction had 5 bases not matched to a gene; V was cut back by 2 bases and J by 0 bases. The CDR3 has 16 residues. Germline V gene lookup returns CDR1 SGHRS and CDR2 YFSETQ. CDR3 in amino acids: CASSFPGGLSYNEQFF. CDR3 DNA: TGCGCCAGCAGCTTTCCGGGAGGCCTCTCCTACAATGAGCAGTTCTTC. Filled out from reference TRBV5-1 and TRBJ2-1, the complete variable domain reads KAGVTQTPRYLIKTRGQQVTLSCSPISGHRSVSWYQQTPGQGLQFLFEYFSETQRNKGNFPGRFSGRQFSNSRSEMNVSTLELGDSALYLCASSFPGGLSYNEQFFGPGTRLTVL.

J is TRBJ2-5 and V is TRBV13; a possible D gene is TRBD1 (6 bases). From germline, CDR1 is PRHDT and CDR2 FYEKMQ (reference sequence). The V end lost 3 bases, the J end lost 3 bases, and 11 bases lay between the germline ends. This CDR3 contains 14 residues. CDR3 DNA sequence: TGTGCCAGCAGCTTGGGACAAGTAAAAGAGACCCAGTACTTC. Protein: CASSLGQVKETQYF. Variable domain in full (rest from reference TRBV13 and TRBJ2-5): AAGVIQSPRHLIKEKRETATLKCYPIPRHDTVYWYQQGPGQDPQFLISFYEKMQSDKGSIPDRFSAQQFSDYHSELNMSSLELGDSALYFCASSLGQVKETQYFGPGTRLLVL.

This clone was counted a few times. The CDR3, as DNA: TGCGCCAGCGGTCCAACTAGCGGGAGAGGGGAGACCCAGTACTTC. As protein: CASGPTSGRGETQYF. The chain carries TRBV5-1 and TRBJ2-5, with TRBD2 identical over 11 bases. V was clipped by 7 bases and J by 5 bases; unmatched bases: 10. Germline loops: CDR1 SGHRS, CDR2 YFSETQ. The CDR3 extends over 15 amino acids.

This clone was seen many times. The chain has TRBV20-1 and TRBJ1-2, with 7 bases identical to TRBD1. The germline V gene encodes CDR1 DFQATT and CDR2 SNEGSKA (reference sequence). V lost 5 bases to trimming and J lost 6 bases; unmatched junction nucleotides: 3. This CDR3 spans 11 amino acids. This CDR3 reads CSAGDRDGYTF. CDR3 bases: TGCAGTGCTGGCGACAGGGATGGCTACACCTTC.

CDR3 nucleotides: TGCGCCAGCAGCCAAGTCCTAGCAATGAACACAGATACGCAGTATTTT. Its translation is CASSQVLAMNTDTQYF. V and J are TRBV4-3 and TRBJ2-3; maybe TRBD2 (5 bases). There are 16 residues in the CDR3. Trimming took off 1 base at V and 2 bases at J, with 13 bases between the two ends. The germline V gene encodes CDR1 LGHNA and CDR2 YSLEER.

This clone appeared once. One junction end disagrees with the germline gene, perhaps due to a read error. V usage is TRBV5-5 and J usage is TRBJ2-5, with a weak D call TRBD2 (5 bases). Germline V gene data show CDR1 as SGHKS and CDR2 as YYEKEE (reference sequence). The CDR3 length is 12 residues. The CDR3 region has the DNA TGTGCCAGCAGCTTACGGGAAGAGAGCCAGTACTTC. Protein sequence: CASSLREESQYF.

This clone appeared once. This chain links TRBV3-1 (or the pseudogene TRBV3-2) with TRBJ2-5; the match to TRBD2 covers 9 bases. Trimming removed 0 bases from V and 1 base from J; junction bases left unmatched: 6. Germline CDR1 and CDR2: LGHDT and YNNKEL (reference sequence). The CDR3 runs 17 residues. CDR3 loop: CASSQEASGGIQETQYF. The CDR3, as DNA: TGTGCCAGCAGCCAAGAGGCCAGCGGGGGGATCCAAGAGACCCAGTACTTC.

This chain uses TRBV19 with TRBJ1-5; 7 positions agree with TRBD1. CDR3 length: 16 amino acids. Trimming cost V 3 bases and J 0 bases; bases outside gene matches: 5. In germline, CDR1 is LNHDA, CDR2 SQIVND (reference sequence). CDR3 sequence reads: CASSMGTADSNQPQHF. CDR3 bases: TGTGCCAGTAGTATGGGGACAGCAGATAGCAATCAGCCCCAGCATTTT.

The chain carries TRBV11-2 and TRBJ1-3, with D unclear. The V gene's germline CDR1 is SGHAT and CDR2 FQNNGV. V lost 3 bases and J lost 0, with 6 bases in between. The CDR3 length is 14 residues. The CDR3 DNA reads as TGTGCCAGCAGCTTTGTCCTCTCTGGAAACACCATATATTTT. Residues: CASSFVLSGNTIYF. Using reference TRBV11-2 and TRBJ1-3 for the parts outside the CDR3, the full variable domain is EAGVAQSPRYKIIEKRQSVAFWCNPISGHATLYWYQQILGQGPKLLIQFQNNGVVDDSQLPKDRFSAERLKGVDSTLKIQPAKLEDSAVYLCASSFVLSGNTIYFGEGSWLTVV.

The rearrangement uses TRBV9 and TRBJ1-6, with D hard to call. Trimming removed 0 bases at V and 5 bases at J, with 3 bases between. The CDR3 runs to 13 residues. The germline gives CDR1 SGDLS, CDR2 YYNGEE. CDR3 residues: CASSVADNSPLHF. The CDR3 DNA reads TGTGCCAGCAGCGTAGCGGATAATTCACCCCTCCACTTT.

This chain uses TRBV28 with TRBJ1-2; D unresolved. This CDR3 has 14 amino acids. The germline V gene encodes CDR1 MDHEN and CDR2 SYDVKM. V dropped 6 bases and J dropped 4 bases, with 15 bases sitting between them. The CDR3: CASSLLTAFYGYTF. The CDR3 bases are TGTGCCAGCAGCTTACTAACCGCGTTCTATGGCTACACCTTC.

The J gene is TRBJ1-5, the V gene TRBV18; the match to TRBD1 covers 8 bases. Germline V gene sequence: CDR1 KGHSH, CDR2 LQKENI. This CDR3 region has 16 residues. V shed 1 base, J shed 6 bases, and the junction held 8 bases outside the gene matches. The CDR3, as DNA: TGTGCCAGCTCACCACTCGGCAGGGGGCAGGGTCAGCCCCAGCATTTT. Protein sequence: CASSPLGRGQGQPQHF.